This T cell receptor (beta chain) was recorded in a study of OX40 agonist ivuxolimab in advanced cancers. This clone was seen just once. Sequenced by immunoSEQ multiplex PCR; TCRdb stores in-frame clones only, minus some. The sample lists 70,000 to 90,000 clones; over 75% were seen once. Trimming stripped 2 bases from V and 4 bases from J, with 15 bases between. This CDR3 region has 15 residues. Per germline, CDR1 SGHNT and CDR2 YENEEA. The chain links TRBV11-3 to TRBJ2-7; D call uncertain. The clonotype comes from an adult with an advanced solid tumor such as melanoma, head and neck, liver or kidney cancer. The source was CD4+ or CD8+ T cells sorted from blood, collected in a trial of the OX40 agonist ivuxolimab. As DNA, the CDR3 is TGTGCCAGCAGCTTAACTACCCGGCTATCATACGAGCAGTACTTC. Encoded protein: CASSLTTRLSYEQYF.